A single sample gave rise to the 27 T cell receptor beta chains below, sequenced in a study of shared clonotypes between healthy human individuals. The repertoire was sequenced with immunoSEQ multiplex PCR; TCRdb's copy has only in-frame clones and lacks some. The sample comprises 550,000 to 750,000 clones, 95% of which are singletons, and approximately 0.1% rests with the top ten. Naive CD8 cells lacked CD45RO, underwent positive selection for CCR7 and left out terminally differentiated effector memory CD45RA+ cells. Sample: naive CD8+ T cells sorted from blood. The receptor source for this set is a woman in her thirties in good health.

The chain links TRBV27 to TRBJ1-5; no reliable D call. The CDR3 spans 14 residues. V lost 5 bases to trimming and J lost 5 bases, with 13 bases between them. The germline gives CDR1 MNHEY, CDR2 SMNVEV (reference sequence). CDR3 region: CASSPQSRDQPQHF. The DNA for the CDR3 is TGTGCCAGCAGTCCGCAGAGTAGGGATCAGCCCCAGCATTTT.

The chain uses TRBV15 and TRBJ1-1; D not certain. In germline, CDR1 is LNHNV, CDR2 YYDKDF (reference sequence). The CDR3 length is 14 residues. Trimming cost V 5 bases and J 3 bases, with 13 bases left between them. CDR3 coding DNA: TGTGCCACCAGCCAGCCATTCCCGGACACTGAAGCTTTCTTT. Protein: CATSQPFPDTEAFF.

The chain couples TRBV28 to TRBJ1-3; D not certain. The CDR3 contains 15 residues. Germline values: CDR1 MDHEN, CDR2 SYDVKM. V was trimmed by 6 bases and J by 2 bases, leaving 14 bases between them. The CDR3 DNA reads TGTGCCAGCAGATCAACCGCTGAAGCTGGAAACACCATATATTTT. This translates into CASRSTAEAGNTIYF. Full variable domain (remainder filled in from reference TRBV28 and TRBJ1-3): DVKVTQSSRYLVKRTGEKVFLECVQDMDHENMFWYRQDPGLGLRLIYFSYDVKMKEKGDIPEGYSVSREKKERFSLILESASTNQTSMYLCASRSTAEAGNTIYFGEGSWLTVV.

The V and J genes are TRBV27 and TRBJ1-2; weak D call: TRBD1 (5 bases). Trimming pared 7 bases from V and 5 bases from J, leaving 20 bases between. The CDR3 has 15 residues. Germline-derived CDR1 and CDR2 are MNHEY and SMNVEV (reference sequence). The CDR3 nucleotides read TGTGCCAGCAAGGATCGAACAGGCGGTCCTTATGGCTACACCTTC. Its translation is CASKDRTGGPYGYTF.

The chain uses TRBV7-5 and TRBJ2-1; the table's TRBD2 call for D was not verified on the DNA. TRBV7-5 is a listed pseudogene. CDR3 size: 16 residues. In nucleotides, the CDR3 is TGTGTCAGAAGCTTATTTATAGCGGTTGTATGCAATGAGCAGTTCTTC. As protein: CVRSLFIAVVCNEQFF.

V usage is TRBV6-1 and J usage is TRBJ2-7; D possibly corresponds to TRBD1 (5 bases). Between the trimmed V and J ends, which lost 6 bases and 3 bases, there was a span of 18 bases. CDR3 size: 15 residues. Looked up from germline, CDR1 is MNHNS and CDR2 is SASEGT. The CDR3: CASSPKGVGIYEQYF. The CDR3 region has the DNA TGTGCCAGCAGCCCGAAAGGGGTAGGGATCTACGAGCAGTACTTC.

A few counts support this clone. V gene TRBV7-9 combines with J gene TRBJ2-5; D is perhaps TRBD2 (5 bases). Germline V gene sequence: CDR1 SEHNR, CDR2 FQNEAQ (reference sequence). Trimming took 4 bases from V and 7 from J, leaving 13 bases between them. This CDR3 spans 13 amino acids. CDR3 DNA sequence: TGTGCCAGCAGCTCCGGCCCCGGAGGGACCCAGTACTTC. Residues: CASSSGPGGTQYF. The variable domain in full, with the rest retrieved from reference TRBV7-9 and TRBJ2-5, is DTGVSQNPRHKITKRGQNVTFRCDPISEHNRLYWYRQTLGQGPEFLTYFQNEAQLEKSRLLSDRFSAERPKGSFSTLEIQRTEQGDSAMYLCASSSGPGGTQYFGPGTRLLVL.

In DNA, the CDR3 is TGTGCCAGCAGCTTAGGGGCTAGCGGGATTTACAATGAGCAGTTCTTC. This translates into CASSLGASGIYNEQFF. This chain uses TRBV7-9 with TRBJ2-1; 9 bases align to TRBD2. CDR3 length: 16 residues. J was trimmed by 4 bases and V by 1 base; bases with no gene match: 5. In germline, CDR1 is SEHNR, CDR2 FQNEAQ (reference sequence).

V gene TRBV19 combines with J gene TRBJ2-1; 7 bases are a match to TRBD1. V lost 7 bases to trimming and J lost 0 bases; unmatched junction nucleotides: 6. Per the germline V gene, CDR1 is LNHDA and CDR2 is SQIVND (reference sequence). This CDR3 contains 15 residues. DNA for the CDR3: TGTGCCAGTAACAGGGGAAGGAGCTCCTACAATGAGCAGTTCTTC. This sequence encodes CASNRGRSSYNEQFF.

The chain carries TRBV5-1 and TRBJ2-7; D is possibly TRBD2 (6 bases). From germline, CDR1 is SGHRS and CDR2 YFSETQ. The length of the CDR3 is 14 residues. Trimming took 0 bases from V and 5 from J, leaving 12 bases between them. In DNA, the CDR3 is TGCGCCAGCAGCTTGGCCTCTAGCGTCGACGAGCAGTACTTC. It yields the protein CASSLASSVDEQYF. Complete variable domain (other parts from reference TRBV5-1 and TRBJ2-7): KAGVTQTPRYLIKTRGQQVTLSCSPISGHRSVSWYQQTPGQGLQFLFEYFSETQRNKGNFPGRFSGRQFSNSRSEMNVSTLELGDSALYLCASSLASSVDEQYFGPGTRLTVT.

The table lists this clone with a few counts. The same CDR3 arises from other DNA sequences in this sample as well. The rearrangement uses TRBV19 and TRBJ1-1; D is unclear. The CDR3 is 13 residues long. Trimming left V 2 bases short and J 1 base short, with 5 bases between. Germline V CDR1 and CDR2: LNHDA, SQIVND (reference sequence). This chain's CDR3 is CASSITGNTEAFF. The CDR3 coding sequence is TGTGCCAGTAGTATAACTGGGAACACTGAAGCTTTCTTT.

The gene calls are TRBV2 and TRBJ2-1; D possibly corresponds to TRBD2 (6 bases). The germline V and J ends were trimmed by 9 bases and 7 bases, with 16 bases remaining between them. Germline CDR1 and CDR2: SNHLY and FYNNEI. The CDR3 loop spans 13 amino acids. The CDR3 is CARLGTGVNEQFF. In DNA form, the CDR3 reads TGTGCCAGGCTTGGAACGGGAGTGAATGAGCAGTTCTTC. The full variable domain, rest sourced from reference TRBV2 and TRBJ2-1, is EPEVTQTPSHQVTQMGQEVILRCVPISNHLYFYWYRQILGQKVEFLVSFYNNEISEKSEIFDDQFSVERPDGSNFTLKIRSTKLEDSAMYFCARLGTGVNEQFFGPGTRLTVL.

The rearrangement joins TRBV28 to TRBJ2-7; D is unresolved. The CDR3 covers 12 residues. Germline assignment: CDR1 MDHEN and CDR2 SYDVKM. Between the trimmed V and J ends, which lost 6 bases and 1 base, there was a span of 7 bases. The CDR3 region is CASSTLSYEQYF. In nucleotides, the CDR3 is TGTGCCAGCAGCACTTTATCCTACGAGCAGTACTTC.

In DNA, the CDR3 is TGTGCCAGCAGCTTTGACTACGAGCAGTACTTC. Its translation is CASSFDYEQYF. The chain recombines TRBV5-8 with TRBJ2-7; D gene uncertain. Germline CDR1 is SGHTS and CDR2 is YDEGEE. Trimming left V 2 bases short and J 3 bases short, with 3 bases between. The CDR3 is 11 residues long.

Written as DNA, the CDR3 is TGTGCCAGCAGCTTAGCCAGCGTGGTCGAGCAGTACTTC. It translates to CASSLASVVEQYF. This chain links TRBV11-2 with TRBJ2-7; no firm D call. The CDR3 contains 13 residues. Germline CDR1 SGHAT, CDR2 FQNNGV. Deletions cut 1 base from V and 6 bases from J, with 10 bases between.

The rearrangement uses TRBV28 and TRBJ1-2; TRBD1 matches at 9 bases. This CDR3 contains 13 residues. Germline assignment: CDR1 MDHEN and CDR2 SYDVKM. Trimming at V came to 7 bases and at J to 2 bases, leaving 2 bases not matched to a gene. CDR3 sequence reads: CASKGTGNYGYTF. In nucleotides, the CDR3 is TGTGCCAGCAAAGGGACAGGGAACTATGGCTACACCTTC.

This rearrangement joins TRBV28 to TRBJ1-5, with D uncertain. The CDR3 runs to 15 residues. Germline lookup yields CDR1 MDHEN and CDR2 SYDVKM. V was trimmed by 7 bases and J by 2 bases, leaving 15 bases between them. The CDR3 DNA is TGTGCCAGCATTGTGAGCCTTCAGGGCAATCAGCCCCAGCATTTT. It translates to CASIVSLQGNQPQHF.

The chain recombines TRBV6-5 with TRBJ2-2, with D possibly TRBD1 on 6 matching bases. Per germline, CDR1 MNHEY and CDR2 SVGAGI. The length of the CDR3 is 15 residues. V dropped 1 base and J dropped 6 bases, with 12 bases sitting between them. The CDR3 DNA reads TGTGCCAGCAGTTACTTCCTAACAGGGTCCGGGGAGCTGTTTTTT. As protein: CASSYFLTGSGELFF.

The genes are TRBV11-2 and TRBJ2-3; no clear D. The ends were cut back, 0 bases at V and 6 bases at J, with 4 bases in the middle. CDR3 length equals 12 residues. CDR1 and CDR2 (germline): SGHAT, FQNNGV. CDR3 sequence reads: CASSLDGDTQYF. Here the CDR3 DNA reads TGTGCCAGCAGCTTAGATGGGGATACGCAGTATTTT.

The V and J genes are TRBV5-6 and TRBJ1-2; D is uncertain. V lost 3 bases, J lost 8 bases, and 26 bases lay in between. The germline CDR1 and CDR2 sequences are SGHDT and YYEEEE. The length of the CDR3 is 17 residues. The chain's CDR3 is CASSSRRTETDLKGYTF. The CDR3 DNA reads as TGTGCCAGCAGCTCGAGGAGGACCGAGACTGACTTAAAGGGCTACACCTTC.

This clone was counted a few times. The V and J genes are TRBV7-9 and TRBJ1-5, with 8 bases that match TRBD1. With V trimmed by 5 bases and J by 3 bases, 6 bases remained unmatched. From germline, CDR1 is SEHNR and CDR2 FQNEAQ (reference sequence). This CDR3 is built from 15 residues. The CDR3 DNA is TGTGCCAGCAGCGGACCGGGACAGGTCAATCAGCCCCAGCATTTT. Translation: CASSGPGQVNQPQHF.

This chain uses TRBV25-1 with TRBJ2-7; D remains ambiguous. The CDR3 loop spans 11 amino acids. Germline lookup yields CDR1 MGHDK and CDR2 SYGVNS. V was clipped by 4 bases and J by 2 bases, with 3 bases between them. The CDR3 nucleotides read TGTGCCAGCAGTGGGCCCTACGAGCAGTACTTC. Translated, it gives CASSGPYEQYF.

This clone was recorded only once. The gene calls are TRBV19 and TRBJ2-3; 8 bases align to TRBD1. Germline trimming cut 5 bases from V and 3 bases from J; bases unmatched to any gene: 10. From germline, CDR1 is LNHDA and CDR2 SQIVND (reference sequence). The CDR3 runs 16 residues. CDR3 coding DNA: TGTGCCAGTAGTCCGCCAAACGGACAGGGAACAGATACGCAGTATTTT. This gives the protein CASSPPNGQGTDTQYF.

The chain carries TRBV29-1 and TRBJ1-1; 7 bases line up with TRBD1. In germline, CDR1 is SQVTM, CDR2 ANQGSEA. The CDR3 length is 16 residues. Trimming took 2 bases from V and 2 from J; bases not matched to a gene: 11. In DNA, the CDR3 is TGCAGCGTTGAAAGGGAGTTGGACAGGCCTAACACTGAAGCTTTCTTT. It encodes CSVERELDRPNTEAFF.

CDR3 bases: TGCGCCAGCAGCTTGGCCTTGTCGGGACAATTCTATGGCTACACCTTC. It is translated as CASSLALSGQFYGYTF. The chain is built from TRBV5-1 and TRBJ1-2; maybe TRBD1 (6 bases). CDR1 is SGHRS, CDR2 YFSETQ, per germline. The CDR3 has 16 residues. Deletions cut 0 bases from V and 4 bases from J, with 16 bases between.

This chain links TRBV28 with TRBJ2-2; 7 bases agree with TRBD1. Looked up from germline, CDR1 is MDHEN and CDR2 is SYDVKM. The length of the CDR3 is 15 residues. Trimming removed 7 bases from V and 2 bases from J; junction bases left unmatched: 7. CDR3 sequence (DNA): TGTGCCAGCACCCTGGAAGGGGGCAACACCGGGGAGCTGTTTTTT. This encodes CASTLEGGNTGELFF.

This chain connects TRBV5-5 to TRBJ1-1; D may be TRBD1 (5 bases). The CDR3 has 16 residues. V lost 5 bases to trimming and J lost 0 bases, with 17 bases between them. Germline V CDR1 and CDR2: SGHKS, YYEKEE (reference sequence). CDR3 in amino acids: CASRPGGGSMNTEAFF. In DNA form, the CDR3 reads TGTGCCAGCAGACCGGGGGGAGGTTCTATGAACACTGAAGCTTTCTTT.